This TCR beta chain appears in the sequencing data of a study of T cells in Graves' hyperthyroidism and ophthalmopathy. Study-level information: Sampling of peripheral blood happened at initial diagnosis, prior to any treatment. Study conclusions and caveats: Progression to ophthalmopathy was predicted a median of roughly 6.5 months early. Stable hyperthyroidism was told apart from ophthalmopathy by a model built on 13 V-J features.

This clonotype turned up a few times. Antigen specificity is unknown. Patients having uncontrolled infection, another autoimmune disease, pregnancy or lactation were not included. It was RNA transcripts that yielded the amplified TCR beta CDR3 regions. Researchers ran a first-round RT-PCR on the TCR CDR3 using the HTBI primer set. TCRdb re-derived calls from the multiplex PCR reads in MiXCR, one entry per CDR3 protein. In the table there are around 690,000 distinct CDR3 sequences, less than 25% of which are singletons. The V gene's germline CDR1 is MNHEY and CDR2 SMNVEV (reference sequence). This CDR3 is built from 16 residues. The germline V and J ends were trimmed by 6 bases and 3 bases, with 21 bases remaining between them.

This clonotype was obtained from a man younger than 40 with Graves' ophthalmopathy. The rearrangement uses TRBV27 and TRBJ2-7; D unclear. Sample: blood. The CDR3 nucleotides are TGTGCCAGCAGAGGCCTTCTGGGCAGGAGCCTCTACGAGCAGTACTTC. Its translation is CASRGLLGRSLYEQYF.